A selection of T cell receptor beta chains follows, all from one sample in a study of early T cells in non-severe SARS-CoV-2 infection. MiXCR was run by TCRdb on the 5' RACE reads, yielding one entry per CDR3 protein. This table has roughly 80,000 distinct CDR3 sequences, about 10% appearing once. Sequences were derived from whole blood, sampled at baseline. These receptors originate from an adult who was a healthcare worker with PCR-confirmed SARS-CoV-2 infection or an uninfected control (not recorded which). CDR3s include the opening cysteine and the closing phenylalanine or tryptophan. The D gene is left open where the match is weak. The listing skips clone size in some rows; elsewhere it reads once, few, many or a size class.

v_gene: TRBV6-2/TRBV6-3
abundance: -
d_gene: -
j_gene: TRBJ2-7
CDR3nt: TGTGCCAGCCGTGGGCACACACGCTACGAGCAGTACTTC
CDR3aa: CASRGHTRYEQYF

v_gene: TRBV15
abundance: many
d_gene: TRBD2
j_gene: TRBJ2-3
CDR3nt: TGTGCCACCAGACCTCAACTAGCGGGGGTGGCAGATACGCAGTATTTT
CDR3aa: CATRPQLAGVADTQYF

v_gene: TRBV20-1
abundance: -
d_gene: -
j_gene: TRBJ2-3
CDR3nt: TGCAGTGCTAGAGCCACAGATACGCAGTATTTT
CDR3aa: CSARATDTQYF

v_gene: TRBV7-9
abundance: -
d_gene: -
j_gene: TRBJ2-2
CDR3nt: TGTGCCAGCAGCCCTCTGACCGGGACACGGAACACCGGGGAGCTGTTTTTT
CDR3aa: CASSPLTGTRNTGELFF

v_gene: TRBV7-2
abundance: few
d_gene: -
j_gene: TRBJ1-6
CDR3nt: TGTGCCAGCAGCTTAAGATCCTCAGGGGCTGGTAATTCACCCCTCCACTTT
CDR3aa: CASSLRSSGAGNSPLHF

v_gene: TRBV7-3
abundance: many
d_gene: -
j_gene: TRBJ1-1
CDR3nt: TGTGCCAGCAGCAATCAAGGGGGTTCCCTGAACACTGAAGCTTTCTTT
CDR3aa: CASSNQGGSLNTEAFF

v_gene: TRBV28
abundance: -
d_gene: -
j_gene: TRBJ2-1
CDR3nt: TGTGCCACGGGTGGGCGGATCCTTGGGCAGTTCTTC
CDR3aa: CATGGRILGQFF

v_gene: TRBV7-9
abundance: many
d_gene: -
j_gene: TRBJ1-5
CDR3nt: TGTGCTAGCAGTGGGGGTGGATTTCAGCCCCAGCATTTT
CDR3aa: CASSGGGFQPQHF

v_gene: TRBV2
abundance: few
d_gene: -
j_gene: TRBJ1-1
CDR3nt: TGTGCCAGCAGTCTAGACAGGGAAGCTTTCTTT
CDR3aa: CASSLDREAFF

v_gene: TRBV29-1
abundance: few
d_gene: -
j_gene: TRBJ1-5
CDR3nt: TGCAGCGCCTCCGATTCGACAGGCAATCAGCCCCAGCATTTT
CDR3aa: CSASDSTGNQPQHF

v_gene: TRBV7-2
abundance: -
d_gene: -
j_gene: TRBJ1-2
CDR3nt: TGTGCCAGCAGCTTAGCGGGAAGGGCTAAAGGCTACACCTTC
CDR3aa: CASSLAGRAKGYTF

v_gene: TRBV29-1
abundance: many
d_gene: -
j_gene: TRBJ1-1
CDR3nt: TGCAGCGTTGAAGTCCGGGCTCGGGTGAACACTGAAGCTTTCTTT
CDR3aa: CSVEVRARVNTEAFF

v_gene: TRBV29-1
abundance: -
d_gene: -
j_gene: TRBJ1-2
CDR3nt: TGCAGCGTTGAAGCCCGACCGGGAAGGGACTTC
CDR3aa: CSVEARPGRDF

v_gene: TRBV13
abundance: -
d_gene: TRBD2
j_gene: TRBJ2-5
CDR3nt: TGTGCCAGCAGCTTAGAGGGACTAGCGTCGGAGACCCAGTACTTC
CDR3aa: CASSLEGLASETQYF

v_gene: TRBV19
abundance: few
d_gene: -
j_gene: TRBJ2-2
CDR3nt: TGTGCCAGTAGTATAGATCATGTCGAGGGGGAGCTGTTTTTT
CDR3aa: CASSIDHVEGELFF

v_gene: TRBV10-3
abundance: few
d_gene: TRBD1
j_gene: TRBJ2-1
CDR3nt: TGTGCCATCGGACAGGCCGACTACAATGAGCAGTTCTTC
CDR3aa: CAIGQADYNEQFF

v_gene: TRBV29-1
abundance: -
d_gene: -
j_gene: TRBJ2-3
CDR3nt: TGCAGCGTTGACCGGACTTCAGGCACAGATACGCAGTATTTT
CDR3aa: CSVDRTSGTDTQYF

v_gene: TRBV7-9
abundance: -
d_gene: -
j_gene: TRBJ2-1
CDR3nt: TGTGCCAGCAGCTCGACAGGATCGGGCGAGCAGTTCTTC
CDR3aa: CASSSTGSGEQFF

v_gene: TRBV11-2
abundance: -
d_gene: TRBD2
j_gene: TRBJ2-1
CDR3nt: TGTGCCAGCAGCATAGTACAGGGGCGTTGGACTAGCGGGGGACCGGAGCAGTTCTTC
CDR3aa: CASSIVQGRWTSGGPEQFF

v_gene: TRBV11-2
abundance: many
d_gene: TRBD2
j_gene: TRBJ2-3
CDR3nt: TGTGCCAGCAGCTTGTGGCTAGCGGGGTCAGATACGCAGTATTTT
CDR3aa: CASSLWLAGSDTQYF